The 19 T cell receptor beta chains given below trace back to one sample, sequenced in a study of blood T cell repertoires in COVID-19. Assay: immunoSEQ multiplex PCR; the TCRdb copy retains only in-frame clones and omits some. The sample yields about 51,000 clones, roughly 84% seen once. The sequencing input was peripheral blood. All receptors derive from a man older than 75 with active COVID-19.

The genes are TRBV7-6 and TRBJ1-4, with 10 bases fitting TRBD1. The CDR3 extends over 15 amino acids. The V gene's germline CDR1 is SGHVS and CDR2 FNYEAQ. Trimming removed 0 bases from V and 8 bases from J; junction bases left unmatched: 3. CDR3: CASSLADRGKEKLFF. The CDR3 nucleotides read TGTGCCAGCAGCTTAGCGGACAGGGGGAAAGAAAAACTGTTTTTT.

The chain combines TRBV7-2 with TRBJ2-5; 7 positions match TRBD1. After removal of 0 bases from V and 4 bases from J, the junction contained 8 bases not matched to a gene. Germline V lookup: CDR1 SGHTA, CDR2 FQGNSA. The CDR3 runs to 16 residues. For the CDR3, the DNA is TGTGCCAGCAGCTTAGCGCCAAAGGGGGCGGGAGAGACCCAGTACTTC. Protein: CASSLAPKGAGETQYF.

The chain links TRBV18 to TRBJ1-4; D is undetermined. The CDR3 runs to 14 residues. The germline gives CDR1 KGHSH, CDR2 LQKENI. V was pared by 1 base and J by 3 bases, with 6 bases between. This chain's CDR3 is CASSPQAANEKLFF. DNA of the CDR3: TGTGCCAGCTCACCACAGGCGGCTAATGAAAAACTGTTTTTT.

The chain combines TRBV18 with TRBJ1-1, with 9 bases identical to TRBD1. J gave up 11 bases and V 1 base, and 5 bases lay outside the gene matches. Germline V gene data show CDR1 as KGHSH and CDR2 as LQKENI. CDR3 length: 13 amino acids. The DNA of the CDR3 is TGTGCCAGCTCACCACGGACAGGGGACTTTGCTTTCTTT. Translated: CASSPRTGDFAFF.

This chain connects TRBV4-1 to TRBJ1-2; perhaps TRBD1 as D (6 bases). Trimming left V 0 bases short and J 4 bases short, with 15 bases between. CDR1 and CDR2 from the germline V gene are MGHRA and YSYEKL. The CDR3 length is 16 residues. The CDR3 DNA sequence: TGCGCCAGCAGCCAAGACGGGACACCTAGAATCTATGGCTACACCTTC. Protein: CASSQDGTPRIYGYTF.

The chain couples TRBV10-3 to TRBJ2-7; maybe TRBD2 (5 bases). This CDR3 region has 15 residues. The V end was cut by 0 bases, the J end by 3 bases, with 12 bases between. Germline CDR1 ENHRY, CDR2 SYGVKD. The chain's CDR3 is CAISESRLGGYEQYF. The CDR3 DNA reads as TGTGCCATCAGTGAGTCGAGACTCGGAGGCTACGAGCAGTACTTC.

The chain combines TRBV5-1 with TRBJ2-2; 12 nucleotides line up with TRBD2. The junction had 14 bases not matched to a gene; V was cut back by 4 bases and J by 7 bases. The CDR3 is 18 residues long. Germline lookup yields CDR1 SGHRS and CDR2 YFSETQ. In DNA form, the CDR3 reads TGCGCCAGCAGCCTCCGGACTAGCGGGATGTCTCATAACGGGGAGCTGTTTTTT. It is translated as CASSLRTSGMSHNGELFF.

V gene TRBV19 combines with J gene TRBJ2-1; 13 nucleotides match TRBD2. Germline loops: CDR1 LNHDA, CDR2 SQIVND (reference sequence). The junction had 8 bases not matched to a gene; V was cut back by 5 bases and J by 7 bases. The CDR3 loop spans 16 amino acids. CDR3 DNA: TGTGCCAGTAGTGTACTAGCGGGAGGGTCGAGAAATGAGCAGTTCTTC. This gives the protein CASSVLAGGSRNEQFF.

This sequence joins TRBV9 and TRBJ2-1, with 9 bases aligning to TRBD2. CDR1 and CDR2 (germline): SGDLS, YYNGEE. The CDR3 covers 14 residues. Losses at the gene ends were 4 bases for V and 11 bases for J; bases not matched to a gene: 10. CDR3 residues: CASSQGIAGEQQFF. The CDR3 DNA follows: TGTGCCAGCAGCCAAGGAATAGCGGGGGAGCAGCAGTTCTTC.

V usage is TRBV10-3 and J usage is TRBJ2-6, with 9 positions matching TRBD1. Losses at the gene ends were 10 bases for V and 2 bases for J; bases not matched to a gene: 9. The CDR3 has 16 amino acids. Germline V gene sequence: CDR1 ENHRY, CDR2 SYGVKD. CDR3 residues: CATTSGQGAGANVLTF. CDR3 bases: TGTGCCACAACCTCGGGACAGGGCGCTGGGGCCAACGTCCTGACTTTC.

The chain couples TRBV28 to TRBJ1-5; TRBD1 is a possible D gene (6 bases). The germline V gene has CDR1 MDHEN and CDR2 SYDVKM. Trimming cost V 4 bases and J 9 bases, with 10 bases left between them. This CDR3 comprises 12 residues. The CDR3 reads CASSYRVGPQHF. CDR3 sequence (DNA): TGTGCCAGCAGTTACAGGGTAGGGCCCCAGCATTTT.

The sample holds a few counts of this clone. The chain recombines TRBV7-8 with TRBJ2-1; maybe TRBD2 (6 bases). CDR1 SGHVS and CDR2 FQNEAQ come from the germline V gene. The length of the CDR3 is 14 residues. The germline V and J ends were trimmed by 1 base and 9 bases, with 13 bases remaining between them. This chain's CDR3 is CASSLGSGVGEQFF. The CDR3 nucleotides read TGTGCCAGCAGCTTAGGGTCGGGGGTTGGTGAGCAGTTCTTC.

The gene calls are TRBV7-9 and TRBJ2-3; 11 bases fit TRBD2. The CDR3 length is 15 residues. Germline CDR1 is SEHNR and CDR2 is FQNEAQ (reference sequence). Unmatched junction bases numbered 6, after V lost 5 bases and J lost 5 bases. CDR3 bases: TGTGCCAGCAGCATTAGCGGGAGGGCCAGAGATACGCAGTATTTT. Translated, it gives CASSISGRARDTQYF.

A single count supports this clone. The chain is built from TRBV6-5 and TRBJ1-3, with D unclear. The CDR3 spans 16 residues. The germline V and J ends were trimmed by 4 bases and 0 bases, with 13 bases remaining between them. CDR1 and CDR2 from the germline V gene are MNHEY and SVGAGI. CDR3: CASSSPAGSSGNTIYF. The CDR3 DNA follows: TGTGCCAGCAGTTCTCCGGCAGGCAGCTCTGGAAACACCATATATTTT.

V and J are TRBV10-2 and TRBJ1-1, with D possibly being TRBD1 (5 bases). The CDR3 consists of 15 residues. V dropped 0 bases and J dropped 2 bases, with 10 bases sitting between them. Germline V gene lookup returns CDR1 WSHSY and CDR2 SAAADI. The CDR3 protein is CASSESEQDNTEAFF. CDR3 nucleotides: TGCGCCAGCAGTGAGTCTGAACAGGATAACACTGAAGCTTTCTTT.

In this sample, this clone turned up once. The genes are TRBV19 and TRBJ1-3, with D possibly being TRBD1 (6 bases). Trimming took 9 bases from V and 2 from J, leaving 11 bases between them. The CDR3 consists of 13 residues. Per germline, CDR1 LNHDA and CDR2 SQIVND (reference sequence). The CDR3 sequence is CASSTGPGNTIYF. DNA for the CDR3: TGTGCCAGCTCCACAGGGCCTGGAAACACCATATATTTT.

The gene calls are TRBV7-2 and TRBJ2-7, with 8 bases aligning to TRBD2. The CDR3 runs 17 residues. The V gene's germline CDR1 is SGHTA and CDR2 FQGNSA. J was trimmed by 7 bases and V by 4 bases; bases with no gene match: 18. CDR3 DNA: TGTGCCAGCAGCTCACCCGGGACTAGTGCCCTCTCCTTGGAGCAGTACTTC. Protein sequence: CASSSPGTSALSLEQYF.

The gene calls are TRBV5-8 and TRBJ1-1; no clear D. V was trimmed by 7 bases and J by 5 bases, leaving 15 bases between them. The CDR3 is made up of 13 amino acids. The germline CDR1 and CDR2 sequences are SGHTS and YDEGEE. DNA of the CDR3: TGTGCCAGCCGGCCCGGGTTATTGACTGAAGCTTTCTTT. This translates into CASRPGLLTEAFF.

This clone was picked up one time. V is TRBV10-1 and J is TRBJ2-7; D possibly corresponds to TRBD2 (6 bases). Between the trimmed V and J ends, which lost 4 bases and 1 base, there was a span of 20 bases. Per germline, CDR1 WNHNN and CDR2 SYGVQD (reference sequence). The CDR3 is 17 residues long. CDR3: CASSGPLRGGSSYEQYF. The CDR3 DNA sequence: TGCGCCAGCAGTGGGCCACTGAGGGGAGGCTCTTCCTACGAGCAGTACTTC.